A selection of T cell receptor beta chains follows, all from one sample in a study of T cells in localized non-small cell lung cancer. Profiled with immunoSEQ multiplex PCR; TCRdb holds only in-frame clones, not every one. This sample has around 50,000 clones; 86% occur once, and the top ten carry 2% to 3%. The sample was PBMCs, taken before any cancer treatment. These receptors originate from a man between 35 and 75 years old with stage II lung adenocarcinoma. The CDR3 runs from the conserved cysteine through the conserved F or W. Each record gives: CDR3 length, J gene, clone size, D gene, V gene, CDR3 protein, CDR3 DNA. The D gene is left open where the match is weak. Only part of the rows carry a size: once, few, many, or a class if the clone is expanded.

cdr3_length: 14; j_call: TRBJ1-1; clone_size: NA; d_call: NA; v_call: TRBV29-1; cdr3_aa: CSVEVVLGNTEAFF; cdr3_nt: TGCAGCGTTGAAGTAGTTTTAGGGAACACTGAAGCTTTCTTT
cdr3_length: 15; j_call: TRBJ1-2; clone_size: once; d_call: NA; v_call: TRBV5-1; cdr3_aa: CASSRTAEGSYGYTF; cdr3_nt: TGCGCCAGCAGTAGGACAGCGGAGGGCTCATATGGCTACACCTTC
cdr3_length: 14; j_call: TRBJ2-2; clone_size: NA; d_call: NA; v_call: TRBV6-5; cdr3_aa: CASSFGGLSGELFF; cdr3_nt: TGTGCCAGCAGTTTTGGGGGGTTGTCCGGGGAGCTGTTTTTT
cdr3_length: 12; j_call: TRBJ1-2; clone_size: NA; d_call: NA; v_call: TRBV19; cdr3_aa: CATLLNPGGYTF; cdr3_nt: TGTGCCACTCTACTCAACCCAGGGGGCTACACCTTC
cdr3_length: 13; j_call: TRBJ1-1; clone_size: NA; d_call: NA; v_call: TRBV5-6; cdr3_aa: CASSFRGYPEAFF; cdr3_nt: TGTGCCAGCAGCTTTCGGGGGTACCCTGAAGCTTTCTTT
cdr3_length: 14; j_call: TRBJ1-1; clone_size: NA; d_call: NA; v_call: TRBV7-9; cdr3_aa: CASPDQHGATEAFF; cdr3_nt: TGTGCCAGCCCCGACCAACATGGGGCCACTGAAGCTTTCTTT
cdr3_length: 15; j_call: TRBJ2-6; clone_size: NA; d_call: TRBD1; v_call: TRBV18; cdr3_aa: CASSPDRVGANVLTF; cdr3_nt: TGTGCCAGCTCACCTGACAGGGTAGGCGCCAACGTCCTGACTTTC
cdr3_length: 16; j_call: TRBJ2-5; clone_size: NA; d_call: NA; v_call: TRBV30; cdr3_aa: CAWSVRGGGQGETQYF; cdr3_nt: TGTGCCTGGAGTGTACGAGGAGGGGGGCAGGGGGAGACCCAGTACTTC
cdr3_length: 13; j_call: TRBJ2-2; clone_size: NA; d_call: NA; v_call: TRBV6-5; cdr3_aa: CASRSGPTGELFF; cdr3_nt: TGTGCCAGCAGATCCGGACCCACCGGGGAGCTGTTTTTT
cdr3_length: 13; j_call: TRBJ1-1; clone_size: NA; d_call: NA; v_call: TRBV6-5; cdr3_aa: CASSYSGGPEAFF; cdr3_nt: TGTGCCAGCAGTTACTCGGGGGGGCCTGAAGCTTTCTTT
cdr3_length: 13; j_call: TRBJ2-7; clone_size: NA; d_call: NA; v_call: TRBV7-3; cdr3_aa: CASSGRAHYEQYF; cdr3_nt: TGTGCCAGCAGCGGTAGGGCCCACTACGAGCAGTACTTC
cdr3_length: 13; j_call: TRBJ1-2; clone_size: NA; d_call: NA; v_call: TRBV6-1; cdr3_aa: CASSEVSSYGYTF; cdr3_nt: TGTGCCAGCAGTGAAGTCAGTTCTTATGGCTACACCTTC
cdr3_length: 13; j_call: TRBJ2-5; clone_size: NA; d_call: NA; v_call: TRBV5-1; cdr3_aa: CASSPDTVETQYF; cdr3_nt: TGCGCCAGCAGCCCGGACACAGTTGAGACCCAGTACTTC
cdr3_length: 15; j_call: TRBJ1-6; clone_size: NA; d_call: NA; v_call: TRBV9; cdr3_aa: CASSVEGAGNSPLHF; cdr3_nt: TGTGCCAGCAGCGTCGAGGGCGCCGGAAATTCACCCCTCCACTTT
cdr3_length: 14; j_call: TRBJ1-2; clone_size: NA; d_call: NA; v_call: TRBV6-4; cdr3_aa: CASSDSGGYGGYTF; cdr3_nt: TGTGCCAGCAGTGACTCGGGGGGCTACGGAGGCTACACCTTC
cdr3_length: 13; j_call: TRBJ1-2; clone_size: NA; d_call: NA; v_call: TRBV11-2; cdr3_aa: CASSLSTDYGYTF; cdr3_nt: TGTGCCAGCAGCTTATCCACGGACTATGGCTACACCTTC
cdr3_length: 11; j_call: TRBJ2-7; clone_size: NA; d_call: NA; v_call: TRBV30; cdr3_aa: CAWEDLDEQYF; cdr3_nt: TGTGCCTGGGAGGATCTGGACGAGCAGTACTTC
cdr3_length: 15; j_call: TRBJ1-1; clone_size: NA; d_call: NA; v_call: TRBV11-3; cdr3_aa: CASSLGGSMNTEAFF; cdr3_nt: TGTGCCAGCAGCTTAGGGGGGAGCATGAACACTGAAGCTTTCTTT
cdr3_length: 14; j_call: TRBJ2-1; clone_size: NA; d_call: TRBD2; v_call: TRBV19; cdr3_aa: CASSTTTSGHEQFF; cdr3_nt: TGTGCCAGTAGTACAACGACTAGCGGGCATGAGCAGTTCTTC
cdr3_length: 12; j_call: TRBJ1-6; clone_size: NA; d_call: NA; v_call: TRBV5-1; cdr3_aa: CASSLENSPLHF; cdr3_nt: TGCGCCAGCAGTCTGGAGAATTCACCCCTCCACTTT
cdr3_length: 17; j_call: TRBJ2-1; clone_size: NA; d_call: TRBD1; v_call: TRBV18; cdr3_aa: CASSTSGLGQGLNEQFF; cdr3_nt: TGTGCCAGCTCGACTTCTGGACTGGGACAGGGGCTCAATGAGCAGTTCTTC
cdr3_length: 13; j_call: TRBJ1-2; clone_size: NA; d_call: TRBD1; v_call: TRBV29-1; cdr3_aa: CSVVGTGNYGYTF; cdr3_nt: TGCAGCGTTGTAGGGACAGGAAACTATGGCTACACCTTC
cdr3_length: 17; j_call: TRBJ1-4; clone_size: NA; d_call: NA; v_call: TRBV19; cdr3_aa: CASSKWPEVSTNEKLFF; cdr3_nt: TGTGCCAGTAGTAAGTGGCCCGAGGTTTCAACTAATGAAAAACTGTTTTTT
cdr3_length: 14; j_call: TRBJ2-5; clone_size: NA; d_call: NA; v_call: TRBV6-1; cdr3_aa: CASSAVGSVETQYF; cdr3_nt: TGTGCCAGCAGTGCCGTCGGGTCGGTAGAGACCCAGTACTTC
cdr3_length: 16; j_call: TRBJ1-6; clone_size: few; d_call: TRBD1; v_call: TRBV5-1; cdr3_aa: CASSSTQGAANSPLHF; cdr3_nt: TGCGCCAGCAGCTCGACACAGGGGGCAGCCAATTCACCCCTCCACTTT
cdr3_length: 14; j_call: TRBJ1-4; clone_size: NA; d_call: NA; v_call: TRBV2; cdr3_aa: CASRSRSTNEKLFF; cdr3_nt: TGTGCCAGCAGATCCAGATCAACTAATGAAAAACTGTTTTTT
cdr3_length: 14; j_call: TRBJ2-2; clone_size: NA; d_call: NA; v_call: TRBV29-1; cdr3_aa: CSVTRQGGTGELFF; cdr3_nt: TGCAGCGTTACCCGACAGGGAGGCACCGGGGAGCTGTTTTTT
cdr3_length: 12; j_call: TRBJ1-1; clone_size: NA; d_call: TRBD1; v_call: TRBV10-3; cdr3_aa: CATGTGGTEAFF; cdr3_nt: TGTGCCACCGGGACAGGGGGCACTGAAGCTTTCTTT
cdr3_length: 17; j_call: TRBJ1-5; clone_size: few; d_call: NA; v_call: TRBV10-3; cdr3_aa: CAISESWRGDSNQPQHF; cdr3_nt: TGTGCCATCAGTGAGTCATGGCGCGGGGATAGCAATCAGCCCCAGCATTTT
cdr3_length: 16; j_call: TRBJ2-3; clone_size: NA; d_call: NA; v_call: TRBV5-1; cdr3_aa: CASSLGRGTSTDTQYF; cdr3_nt: TGCGCCAGCAGCTTGGGACGTGGAACTAGCACAGATACGCAGTATTTT
cdr3_length: 14; j_call: TRBJ1-6; clone_size: NA; d_call: TRBD1; v_call: TRBV6-5; cdr3_aa: CASSDTGDNSPLHF; cdr3_nt: TGTGCCAGCAGTGACACAGGGGATAATTCACCCCTCCACTTT
cdr3_length: 13; j_call: TRBJ1-6; clone_size: NA; d_call: NA; v_call: TRBV12-2; cdr3_aa: CASRSSYNSPLHF; cdr3_nt: TGTGCAAGTCGCTCGTCTTATAATTCACCCCTCCACTTT
cdr3_length: 13; j_call: TRBJ1-5; clone_size: NA; d_call: NA; v_call: TRBV19; cdr3_aa: CASSITYNQPQHF; cdr3_nt: TGTGCCAGTAGTATTACCTATAATCAGCCCCAGCATTTT
cdr3_length: 15; j_call: TRBJ1-2; clone_size: NA; d_call: NA; v_call: TRBV7-8; cdr3_aa: CASSLRRVPDYGYTF; cdr3_nt: TGTGCCAGCAGCCTCAGGAGAGTGCCTGACTATGGCTACACCTTC
cdr3_length: 12; j_call: TRBJ2-1; clone_size: few; d_call: NA; v_call: TRBV4-1; cdr3_aa: CASSQDRAEQFF; cdr3_nt: TGCGCCAGCAGCCAAGATCGGGCTGAGCAGTTCTTC
cdr3_length: 14; j_call: TRBJ1-1; clone_size: NA; d_call: NA; v_call: TRBV9; cdr3_aa: CASGRDTLNTEAFF; cdr3_nt: TGTGCCAGCGGGAGGGACACCCTAAACACTGAAGCTTTCTTT
cdr3_length: 15; j_call: TRBJ1-5; clone_size: NA; d_call: TRBD1; v_call: TRBV5-1; cdr3_aa: CASSVGQGSNQPQHF; cdr3_nt: TGCGCCAGCAGCGTGGGACAGGGAAGCAATCAGCCCCAGCATTTT
cdr3_length: 14; j_call: TRBJ1-1; clone_size: once; d_call: NA; v_call: TRBV4-1; cdr3_aa: CASSLLRGNTEAFF; cdr3_nt: TGCGCCAGCAGCCTTTTGAGGGGGAACACTGAAGCTTTCTTT
cdr3_length: 13; j_call: TRBJ2-3; clone_size: once; d_call: NA; v_call: TRBV10-3; cdr3_aa: CAISELIAFTQYF; cdr3_nt: TGTGCCATCAGTGAGTTGATAGCTTTTACGCAGTATTTT
cdr3_length: 15; j_call: TRBJ1-2; clone_size: NA; d_call: NA; v_call: TRBV6-1; cdr3_aa: CASRGGATRPHGYTF; cdr3_nt: TGTGCCAGCAGGGGGGGAGCAACCAGGCCTCACGGCTACACCTTC
cdr3_length: 12; j_call: TRBJ1-2; clone_size: few; d_call: NA; v_call: TRBV21-1; cdr3_aa: CASPLTSYGYTF; cdr3_nt: TGTGCCAGCCCCCTTACCTCCTATGGCTACACCTTC
cdr3_length: 12; j_call: TRBJ1-2; clone_size: NA; d_call: TRBD1; v_call: TRBV29-1; cdr3_aa: CSVGGQGYGYTF; cdr3_nt: TGCAGCGTTGGGGGACAGGGGTATGGCTACACCTTC
cdr3_length: 14; j_call: TRBJ2-2; clone_size: NA; d_call: NA; v_call: TRBV7-3; cdr3_aa: CASSLKENTGELFF; cdr3_nt: TGTGCCAGCAGCTTGAAGGAGAACACCGGGGAGCTGTTTTTT
cdr3_length: 14; j_call: TRBJ2-2; clone_size: NA; d_call: NA; v_call: TRBV9; cdr3_aa: CASSPRDFRGELFF; cdr3_nt: TGTGCCAGCAGCCCCCGGGATTTTCGCGGGGAGCTGTTTTTT
cdr3_length: 14; j_call: TRBJ1-5; clone_size: NA; d_call: NA; v_call: TRBV27; cdr3_aa: CASSKQGSNQPQHF; cdr3_nt: TGTGCCAGCAGTAAACAGGGAAGCAATCAGCCCCAGCATTTT
cdr3_length: 13; j_call: TRBJ2-4; clone_size: NA; d_call: NA; v_call: TRBV6-1; cdr3_aa: CASSEAGSNIQYF; cdr3_nt: TGTGCCAGCAGTGAGGCAGGGTCGAACATTCAGTACTTC
cdr3_length: 10; j_call: TRBJ2-7; clone_size: NA; d_call: NA; v_call: TRBV6-5; cdr3_aa: CASSGGAEYF; cdr3_nt: TGTGCCAGCAGTGGGGGGGCAGAGTACTTC
cdr3_length: 13; j_call: TRBJ2-1; clone_size: NA; d_call: NA; v_call: TRBV7-3; cdr3_aa: CASSISLDNEQFF; cdr3_nt: TGTGCCAGCAGCATATCACTGGACAATGAGCAGTTCTTC
cdr3_length: 15; j_call: TRBJ1-4; clone_size: NA; d_call: TRBD1; v_call: TRBV9; cdr3_aa: CASSVYEGASEKLFF; cdr3_nt: TGTGCCAGCAGCGTATATGAGGGGGCGAGTGAAAAACTGTTTTTT